Listed below are T cell receptor beta chains from one sample, sequenced in a study of OX40 agonist ivuxolimab in advanced cancers. Produced via immunoSEQ multiplex PCR; TCRdb's table is partial and in-frame only. The table records approximately 46,000 clones, 60% to 80% of them present only once. Sequencing used CD4+ or CD8+ T cells sorted from blood, obtained in a trial of the OX40 agonist ivuxolimab. All receptors come from an adult with an advanced solid tumor such as melanoma, head and neck, liver or kidney cancer. Both conserved end residues are trimmed from each CDR3.

v_call	j_call	cdr3_aa
TRBV15	TRBJ2-1	ATSRNPGQLYNEQF
TRBV2	TRBJ2-7	ASSPAWGREQY
TRBV6-5	TRBJ1-2	ASSYSGQAHYGYT
TRBV7-2	TRBJ1-1	ASSLEPGRRTEAF
TRBV7-6	TRBJ1-2	ASSLGADYGYT
TRBV11-2	TRBJ2-7	ASSRDRSYEQY
TRBV11-1	TRBJ1-4	ASSSGTGNEKLF
TRBV9	TRBJ1-4	ASSARQGGNEKLF
TRBV2	TRBJ1-2	ASSSSLVDGYT
TRBV28	TRBJ2-7	ASSPGQSYEQY
TRBV7-3	TRBJ2-7	ASSLGDSRYEQY
TRBV28	TRBJ1-1	ASIPRQKRLGVNTEAF
TRBV7-9	TRBJ1-4	ASSWTGLEKLF
TRBV5-1	TRBJ2-5	ASSLGIQETQY
TRBV1	TRBJ2-3	TSSQPGLSDTDTQY
TRBV4-2	TRBJ2-3	ASSRRASGSGDFSTDTQY
TRBV7-2	TRBJ2-5	ASSAAGKTPQY
TRBV4-1	TRBJ2-1	ASSQESRLARGDYNEQF
TRBV6-4	TRBJ2-3	ASSDPSGGEGLPHSTDTQY
TRBV7-2	TRBJ2-7	ASSLTASGGAHEQY
TRBV6-5	TRBJ2-7	ASSYDRPGSYEQY
TRBV5-1	TRBJ1-2	ASSLTDTAYGYT
TRBV5-4	TRBJ2-1	ASSRPTGTSGSSYNEQF
TRBV7-6	TRBJ1-5	ASSLSSNQPQH
TRBV5-8	TRBJ1-3	ASSYGDRGGNTIY
TRBV9	TRBJ2-3	ASSETSGNPDTQY
TRBV28	TRBJ2-7	ASSRTSVYEQY
TRBV6-1	TRBJ2-2	ASSEAGGNGELF
TRBV15	TRBJ1-2	ATSMSPDRVDGYT
TRBV5-1	TRBJ2-7	ASRGATASYEQY
TRBV10-3	TRBJ2-3	AISESTGGTDTQY
TRBV21-1	TRBJ1-2	ASSPPRGTATGGRGGYT
TRBV28	TRBJ1-5	ASSALGLTNQPQH
TRBV7-9	TRBJ1-2	ASSSGGAFT
TRBV10-2	TRBJ2-7	ASSEGPYEQY
TRBV6-5	TRBJ1-3	ASSYGTGGNTIY
TRBV6-6	TRBJ1-5	ASSYSGESNQPQH